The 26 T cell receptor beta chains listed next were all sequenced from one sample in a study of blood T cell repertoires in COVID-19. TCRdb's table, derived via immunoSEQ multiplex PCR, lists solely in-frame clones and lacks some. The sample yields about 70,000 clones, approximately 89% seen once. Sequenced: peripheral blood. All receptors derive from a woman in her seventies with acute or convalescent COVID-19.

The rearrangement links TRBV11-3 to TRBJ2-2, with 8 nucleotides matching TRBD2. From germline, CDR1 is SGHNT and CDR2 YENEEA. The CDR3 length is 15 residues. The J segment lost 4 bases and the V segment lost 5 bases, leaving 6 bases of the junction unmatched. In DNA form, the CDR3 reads TGTGCCAGCAGCCCGGGGGGGGAGGTCACCGGGGAGCTGTTTTTT. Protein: CASSPGGEVTGELFF.

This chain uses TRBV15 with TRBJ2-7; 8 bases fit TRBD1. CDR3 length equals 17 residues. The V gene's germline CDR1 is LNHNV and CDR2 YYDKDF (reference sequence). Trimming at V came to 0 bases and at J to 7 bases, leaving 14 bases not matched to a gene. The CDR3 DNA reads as TGTGCCACCAGCAGAGATCTGCCCGGACAGGGTTCGGGGGAGCAGTACTTC. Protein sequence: CATSRDLPGQGSGEQYF. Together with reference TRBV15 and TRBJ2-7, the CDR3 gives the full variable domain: DAMVIQNPRYQVTQFGKPVTLSCSQTLNHNVMYWYQQKSSQAPKLLFHYYDKDFNNEADTPDNFQSRRPNTSFCFLDIRSPGLGDTAMYLCATSRDLPGQGSGEQYFGPGTRLTVT.

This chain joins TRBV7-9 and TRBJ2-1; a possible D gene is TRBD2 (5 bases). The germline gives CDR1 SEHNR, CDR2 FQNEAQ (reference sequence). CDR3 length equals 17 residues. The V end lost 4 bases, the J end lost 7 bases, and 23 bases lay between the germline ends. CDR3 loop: CASSWTPDGRVLNEQFF. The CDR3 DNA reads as TGTGCCAGCAGCTGGACCCCGGATGGGCGGGTGTTAAATGAGCAGTTCTTC.

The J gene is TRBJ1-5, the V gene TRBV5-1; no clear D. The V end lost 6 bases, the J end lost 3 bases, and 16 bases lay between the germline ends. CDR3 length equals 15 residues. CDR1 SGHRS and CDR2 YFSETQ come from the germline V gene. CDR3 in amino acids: CASKPDGETNQPQHF. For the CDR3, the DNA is TGCGCCAGCAAGCCTGACGGGGAGACCAATCAGCCCCAGCATTTT.

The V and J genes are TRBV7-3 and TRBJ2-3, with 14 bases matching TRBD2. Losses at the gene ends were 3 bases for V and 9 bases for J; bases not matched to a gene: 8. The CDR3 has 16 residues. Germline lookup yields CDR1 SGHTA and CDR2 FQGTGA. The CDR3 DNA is TGTGCCAGCAGCTTCGGGACTAGCGGGGGCCTCGCGACGCAGTATTTT. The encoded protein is CASSFGTSGGLATQYF.

CDR3: CASSIGGAQGAGNQPQHF. CDR3 DNA: TGTGCCAGCAGCATAGGAGGGGCACAGGGGGCTGGCAATCAGCCCCAGCATTTT. The chain carries TRBV28 and TRBJ1-5; 9 nucleotides align to TRBD1. Germline lookup yields CDR1 MDHEN and CDR2 SYDVKM. The CDR3 loop spans 18 amino acids. J was trimmed by 2 bases and V by 6 bases; bases with no gene match: 14.

The chain's CDR3 is CASSPLRATEAFF. In DNA, the CDR3 is TGTGCCAGCTCCCCCCTCAGGGCCACTGAAGCTTTCTTT. The chain carries TRBV27 and TRBJ1-1; a weak D match, TRBD1 (5 bases). The V and J ends lost 8 bases and 4 bases respectively, with 14 bases between them. The CDR3 is made up of 13 amino acids. The germline V gene encodes CDR1 MNHEY and CDR2 SMNVEV (reference sequence).

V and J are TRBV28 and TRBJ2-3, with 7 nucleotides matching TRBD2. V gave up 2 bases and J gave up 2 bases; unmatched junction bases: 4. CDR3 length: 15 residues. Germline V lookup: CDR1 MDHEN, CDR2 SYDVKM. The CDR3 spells CASSLGGLITDTQYF. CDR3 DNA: TGTGCCAGCAGTTTAGGGGGACTAATCACAGATACGCAGTATTTT.

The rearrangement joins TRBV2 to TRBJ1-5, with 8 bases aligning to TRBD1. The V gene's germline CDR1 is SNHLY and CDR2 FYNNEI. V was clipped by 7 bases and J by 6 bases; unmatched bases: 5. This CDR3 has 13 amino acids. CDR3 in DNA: TGTGCCAGCAACGGACAGGGCGGTCAGCCCCAGCATTTT. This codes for CASNGQGGQPQHF.

Written as DNA, the CDR3 is TGTGCCAGCAGTCAGAGCCTGGGCGAGACCCAGTACTTC. This gives the protein CASSQSLGETQYF. The V call is TRBV7-2, the J call TRBJ2-5; no clear D gene. The CDR3 is 13 amino acids. Germline V gene data show CDR1 as SGHTA and CDR2 as FQGNSA. V lost 6 bases and J lost 5, with 13 bases in between.

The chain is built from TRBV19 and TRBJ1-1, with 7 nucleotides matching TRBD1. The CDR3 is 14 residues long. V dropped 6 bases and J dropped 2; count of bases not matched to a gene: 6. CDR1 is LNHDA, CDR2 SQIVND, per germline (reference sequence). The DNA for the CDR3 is TGTGCCAGTAGGGAGACAGGGCACAACACTGAAGCTTTCTTT. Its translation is CASRETGHNTEAFF.

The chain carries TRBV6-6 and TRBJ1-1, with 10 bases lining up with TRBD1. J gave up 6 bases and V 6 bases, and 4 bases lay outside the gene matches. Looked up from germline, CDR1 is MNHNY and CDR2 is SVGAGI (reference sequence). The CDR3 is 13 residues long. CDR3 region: CASSPGQGAEAFF. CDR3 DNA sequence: TGTGCCAGCAGCCCTGGACAGGGGGCTGAAGCTTTCTTT.

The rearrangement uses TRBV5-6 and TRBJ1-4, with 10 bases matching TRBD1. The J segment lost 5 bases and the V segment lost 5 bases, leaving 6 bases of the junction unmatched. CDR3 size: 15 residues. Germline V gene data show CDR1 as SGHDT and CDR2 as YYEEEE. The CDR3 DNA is TGTGCCAGCAGTAACCGGGACAGGGGAAATGAAAAACTGTTTTTT. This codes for CASSNRDRGNEKLFF.

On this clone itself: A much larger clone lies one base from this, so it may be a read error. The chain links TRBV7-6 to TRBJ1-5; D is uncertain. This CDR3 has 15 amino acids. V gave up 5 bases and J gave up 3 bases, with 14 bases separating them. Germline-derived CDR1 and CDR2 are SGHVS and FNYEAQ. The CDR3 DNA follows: TGTGCCAGCAGCCGGAACAGTTTTTCCAATCAGCCCCAGCATTTT. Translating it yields CASSRNSFSNQPQHF.

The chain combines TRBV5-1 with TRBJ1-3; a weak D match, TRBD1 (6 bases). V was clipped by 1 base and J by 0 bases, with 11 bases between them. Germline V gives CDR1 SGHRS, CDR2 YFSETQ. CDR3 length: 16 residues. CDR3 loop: CASSLNGDTSGNTIYF. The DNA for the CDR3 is TGCGCCAGCAGCTTGAACGGGGACACCTCTGGAAACACCATATATTTT.

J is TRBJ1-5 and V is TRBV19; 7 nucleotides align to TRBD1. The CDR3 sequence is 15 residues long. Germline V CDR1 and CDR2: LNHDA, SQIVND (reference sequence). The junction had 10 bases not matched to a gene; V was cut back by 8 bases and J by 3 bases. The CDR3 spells CASWSRQGDNQPQHF. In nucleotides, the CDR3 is TGTGCCAGTTGGTCTAGGCAGGGGGACAATCAGCCCCAGCATTTT.

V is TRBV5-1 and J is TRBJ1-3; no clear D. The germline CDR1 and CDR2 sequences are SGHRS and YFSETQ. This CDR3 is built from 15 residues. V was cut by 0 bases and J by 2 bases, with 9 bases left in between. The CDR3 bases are TGCGCCAGCAGCTTGGGGACGGGAACTGGAAACACCATATATTTT. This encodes CASSLGTGTGNTIYF.

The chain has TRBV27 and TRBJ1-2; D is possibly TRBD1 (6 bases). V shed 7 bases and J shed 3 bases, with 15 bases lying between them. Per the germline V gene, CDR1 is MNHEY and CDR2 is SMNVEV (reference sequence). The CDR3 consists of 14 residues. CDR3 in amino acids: CASMGRGGYYGYTF. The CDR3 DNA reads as TGTGCCAGCATGGGCAGGGGCGGGTACTATGGCTACACCTTC.

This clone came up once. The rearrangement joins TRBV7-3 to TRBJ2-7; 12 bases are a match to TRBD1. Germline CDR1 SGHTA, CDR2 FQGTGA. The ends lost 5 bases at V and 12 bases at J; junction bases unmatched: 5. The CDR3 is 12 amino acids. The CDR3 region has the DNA TGTGCCAGCAGCCCGGGACAGGGGGCGGTGTACTTC. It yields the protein CASSPGQGAVYF. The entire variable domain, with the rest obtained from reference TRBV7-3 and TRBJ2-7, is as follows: GAGVSQTPSNKVTEKGKYVELRCDPISGHTALYWYRQSLGQGPEFLIYFQGTGAADDSGLPNDRFFAVRPEGSVSTLKIQRTERGDSAVYLCASSPGQGAVYFGPGTRLTVT.

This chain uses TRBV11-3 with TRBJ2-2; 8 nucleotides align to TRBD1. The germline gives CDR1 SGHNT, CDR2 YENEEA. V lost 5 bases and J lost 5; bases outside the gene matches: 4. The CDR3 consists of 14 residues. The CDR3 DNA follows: TGTGCCAGCAGCATACAGGGGGATACCGGGGAGCTGTTTTTT. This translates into CASSIQGDTGELFF.

CDR3 bases: TGTGCCAGCAGCTTAGGGCAGGGGGCGCGTGGCTACACCTTC. It specifies CASSLGQGARGYTF. The chain couples TRBV7-2 to TRBJ1-2, with TRBD1 matching 8 bases. Germline loops: CDR1 SGHTA, CDR2 FQGNSA. J gave up 7 bases and V 1 base, and 5 bases lay outside the gene matches. The CDR3 runs 14 residues.

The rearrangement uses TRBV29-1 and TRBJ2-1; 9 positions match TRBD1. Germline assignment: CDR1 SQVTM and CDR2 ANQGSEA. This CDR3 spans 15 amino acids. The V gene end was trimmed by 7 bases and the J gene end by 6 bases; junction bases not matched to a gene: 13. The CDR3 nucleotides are TGCAGCGCCTCAGCAATACAGGGGGCCATCAATGAGCAGTTCTTC. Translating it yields CSASAIQGAINEQFF.

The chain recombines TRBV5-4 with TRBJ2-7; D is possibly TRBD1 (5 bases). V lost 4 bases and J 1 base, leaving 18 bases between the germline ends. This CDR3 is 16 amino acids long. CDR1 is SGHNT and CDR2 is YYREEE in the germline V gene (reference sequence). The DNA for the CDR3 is TGTGCCAGCAGCCCGGGCGGCCTCAGGGATTCCTACGAGCAGTACTTC. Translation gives CASSPGGLRDSYEQYF. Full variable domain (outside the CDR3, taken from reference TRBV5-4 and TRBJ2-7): ETGVTQSPTHLIKTRGQQVTLRCSSQSGHNTVSWYQQALGQGPQFIFQYYREEENGRGNFPPRFSGLQFPNYSSELNVNALELDDSALYLCASSPGGLRDSYEQYFGPGTRLTVT.

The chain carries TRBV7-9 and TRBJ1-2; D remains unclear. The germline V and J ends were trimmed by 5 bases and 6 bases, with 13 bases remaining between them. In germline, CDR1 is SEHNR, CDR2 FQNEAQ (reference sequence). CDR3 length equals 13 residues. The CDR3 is CASSPERADGYTF. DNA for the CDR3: TGTGCCAGCAGCCCTGAGAGGGCGGATGGCTACACCTTC. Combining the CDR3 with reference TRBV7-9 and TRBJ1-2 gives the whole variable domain DTGVSQNPRHKITKRGQNVTFRCDPISEHNRLYWYRQTLGQGPEFLTYFQNEAQLEKSRLLSDRFSAERPKGSFSTLEIQRTEQGDSAMYLCASSPERADGYTFGSGTRLTVV.

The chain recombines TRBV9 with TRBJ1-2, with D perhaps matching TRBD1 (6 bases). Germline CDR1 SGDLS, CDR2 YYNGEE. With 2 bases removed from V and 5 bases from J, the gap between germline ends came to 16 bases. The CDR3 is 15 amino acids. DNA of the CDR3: TGTGCCAGCAGCGTTCAGACAGGAAACCTTTATGGCTACACCTTC. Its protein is CASSVQTGNLYGYTF. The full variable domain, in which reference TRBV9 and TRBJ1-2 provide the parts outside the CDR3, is DSGVTQTPKHLITATGQRVTLRCSPRSGDLSVYWYQQSLDQGLQFLIQYYNGEERAKGNILERFSAQQFPDLHSELNLSSLELGDSALYFCASSVQTGNLYGYTFGSGTRLTVV.

The CDR3 bases are TGTGCCAGTGGCACCCCCCCCTACGAGCAGTACTTC. It encodes CASGTPPYEQYF. J is TRBJ2-7 and V is TRBV19; D unclear. Germline CDR1 reads LNHDA; CDR2 reads SQIVND (reference sequence). The CDR3 is 12 residues long. Trimming removed 8 bases from V and 2 bases from J, with 10 bases in between.